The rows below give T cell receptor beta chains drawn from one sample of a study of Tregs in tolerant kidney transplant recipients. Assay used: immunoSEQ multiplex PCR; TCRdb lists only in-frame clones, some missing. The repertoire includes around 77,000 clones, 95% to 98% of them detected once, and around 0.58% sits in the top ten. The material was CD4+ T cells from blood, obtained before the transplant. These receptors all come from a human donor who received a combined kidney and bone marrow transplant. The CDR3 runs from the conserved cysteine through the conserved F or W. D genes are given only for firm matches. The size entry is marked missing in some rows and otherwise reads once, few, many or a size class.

DNA: TGTGCCAGCAGCTTGTTTGCAGGGGAAAAACTGTTTTTT; CDR3: CASSLFAGEKLFF; size: NA; V: TRBV7-9; D: NA; J: TRBJ1-4
DNA: TGTGCCTGGAGTATAGGAGTTGCCTACAATGAGCAGTTCTTC; CDR3: CAWSIGVAYNEQFF; size: once; V: TRBV30; D: NA; J: TRBJ2-1
DNA: TGCGCCAGCAGCCGCAGGGGGACTAGCGGGGGGAGCGCAGATACGCAGTATTTT; CDR3: CASSRRGTSGGSADTQYF; size: NA; V: TRBV4-1; D: TRBD2; J: TRBJ2-3
DNA: TGTGCCTGGAGTGTATATCGGGGTGGCTACACCTTC; CDR3: CAWSVYRGGYTF; size: NA; V: TRBV30; D: NA; J: TRBJ1-2
DNA: TGCGCCAGCAGATTCAGCGGGAGCACAGATACGCAGTATTTT; CDR3: CASRFSGSTDTQYF; size: NA; V: TRBV5-1; D: NA; J: TRBJ2-3
DNA: TGTGCCAGCTCACCGTCGGGACTTCAAATTGGCTACACCTTC; CDR3: CASSPSGLQIGYTF; size: NA; V: TRBV18; D: NA; J: TRBJ1-2
DNA: TGTGCCAGCAGTTACCGGCGGGAGAACACTGAAGCTTTCTTT; CDR3: CASSYRRENTEAFF; size: NA; V: TRBV6-5; D: NA; J: TRBJ1-1
DNA: TGCGCCAGCAGCCAAGATCGGCTAGGCACAGATACGCAGTATTTT; CDR3: CASSQDRLGTDTQYF; size: NA; V: TRBV4-3; D: NA; J: TRBJ2-3
DNA: TGTGCCAGCAGCTCTACAGGGGTTAACTCTGGGGCCAACGTCCTGACTTTC; CDR3: CASSSTGVNSGANVLTF; size: NA; V: TRBV5-5; D: TRBD1; J: TRBJ2-6
DNA: TGTGCCAGCAGACCACAGGGAAACACCGGGGAGCTGTTTTTT; CDR3: CASRPQGNTGELFF; size: once; V: TRBV6-6; D: NA; J: TRBJ2-2
DNA: TGCAGCGTCGGGACAGGGGCATACGAGCAGTACTTC; CDR3: CSVGTGAYEQYF; size: NA; V: TRBV29-1; D: TRBD1; J: TRBJ2-7
DNA: TGTGCCAGCTCACCAAACAGGGATAATGAAAAACTGTTTTTT; CDR3: CASSPNRDNEKLFF; size: NA; V: TRBV18; D: NA; J: TRBJ1-4
DNA: TGTGCCAGCAGTTCCAGGGGGCCCTCCGGGGAGCAGTACTTC; CDR3: CASSSRGPSGEQYF; size: NA; V: TRBV27; D: TRBD1; J: TRBJ2-7
DNA: TGTGCCAGCAGTGAAAGACTAGCGGCAAGCTACGAGCAGTACTTC; CDR3: CASSERLAASYEQYF; size: NA; V: TRBV6-1; D: TRBD2; J: TRBJ2-7
DNA: TGCGCCAGCAGCGCGAAAGTGTCGGGATCGAACGCTGAAGCTTTCTTT; CDR3: CASSAKVSGSNAEAFF; size: NA; V: TRBV5-1; D: NA; J: TRBJ1-1
DNA: TGTGCCAGCAGTAGAGGGTTCAACTCTAACTATGGCTACACCTTC; CDR3: CASSRGFNSNYGYTF; size: once; V: TRBV7-2; D: NA; J: TRBJ1-2
DNA: TGCAGTGCCCAAAAGGGGGAGACCCAGTACTTC; CDR3: CSAQKGETQYF; size: NA; V: TRBV20-1; D: NA; J: TRBJ2-5
DNA: TGTGCCATCACGGAAAACAGGAATCAGCCCCAGCATTTT; CDR3: CAITENRNQPQHF; size: NA; V: TRBV10-3; D: NA; J: TRBJ1-5
DNA: TGTGCCAGCAGTGAAGTTTCAGGGGTAGGGTACGAGCAGTACTTC; CDR3: CASSEVSGVGYEQYF; size: NA; V: TRBV6-1; D: NA; J: TRBJ2-7
DNA: TGTGCCAGCAGCTCCGGGACTAGCACGCTCCAGGAGACCCAGTACTTC; CDR3: CASSSGTSTLQETQYF; size: NA; V: TRBV11-3; D: TRBD2; J: TRBJ2-5
DNA: TGTGCCAGCAGTTACGGTGGGGGACAGTACAATGAGCAGTTCTTC; CDR3: CASSYGGGQYNEQFF; size: NA; V: TRBV6-5; D: TRBD1; J: TRBJ2-1
DNA: TGCGCCAGCAGCAGCCAGGCACCCACTGAAGCTTTCTTT; CDR3: CASSSQAPTEAFF; size: NA; V: TRBV4-1; D: NA; J: TRBJ1-1
DNA: TGTGCCAGCAGCTACGGGACTAGCGGTTCCTACGAGCAGTACTTC; CDR3: CASSYGTSGSYEQYF; size: NA; V: TRBV5-6; D: TRBD2; J: TRBJ2-7
DNA: TGTGCCAGTAGTATCCAGGGCCCAGGGGCAAACACCGGGGAGCTGTTTTTT; CDR3: CASSIQGPGANTGELFF; size: NA; V: TRBV19; D: NA; J: TRBJ2-2
DNA: TGTGCCACCAGCAGGGGCAGGGAATATGGCTACACCTTC; CDR3: CATSRGREYGYTF; size: NA; V: TRBV15; D: NA; J: TRBJ1-2
DNA: TGTGCCAGCAGCTTAGGACAGGGGGTTGTTGATGGCTACACCTTC; CDR3: CASSLGQGVVDGYTF; size: NA; V: TRBV7-9; D: TRBD1; J: TRBJ1-2
DNA: TGCAGCGTGGAGCGGGGTTCTGGCTACACCTTC; CDR3: CSVERGSGYTF; size: NA; V: TRBV29-1; D: NA; J: TRBJ1-2
DNA: TGTGCCAGCAGTGTTACCGGGACAGGCCTCTCTGGGGCCAACGTCCTGACTTTC; CDR3: CASSVTGTGLSGANVLTF; size: NA; V: TRBV6-4; D: TRBD1; J: TRBJ2-6
DNA: TGCGCCAGCAGCTTTATCGGAGTAGCGGGGGCACAAGAGACCCAGTACTTC; CDR3: CASSFIGVAGAQETQYF; size: NA; V: TRBV5-1; D: TRBD2; J: TRBJ2-5
DNA: TGCGCCAGCAGCCAAGCCTTAACACAGGGACCTGTCTACGAGCAGTACTTC; CDR3: CASSQALTQGPVYEQYF; size: NA; V: TRBV4-1; D: NA; J: TRBJ2-7
DNA: TGTGCCAGCACAGAACAAGAGACCCAGTACTTC; CDR3: CASTEQETQYF; size: NA; V: TRBV18; D: NA; J: TRBJ2-5
DNA: TGCAGCGTTGGAAATAGCGGGAGGGCCTCCTACAATGAGCAGTTCTTC; CDR3: CSVGNSGRASYNEQFF; size: NA; V: TRBV29-1; D: TRBD2; J: TRBJ2-1
DNA: TGTGCCAGCAGTTCCTGGGCAGGGGGTAGGACGGAGACCCAGTACTTC; CDR3: CASSSWAGGRTETQYF; size: NA; V: TRBV27; D: TRBD1; J: TRBJ2-5
DNA: TGTGCCAGCAGTGTGGGGGGTTTCTATGGCTACACCTTC; CDR3: CASSVGGFYGYTF; size: NA; V: TRBV2; D: NA; J: TRBJ1-2
DNA: TGTGCCAGCAGATACCCGACCGAGGGAGGAGACAAAAACATTCAGTACTTC; CDR3: CASRYPTEGGDKNIQYF; size: NA; V: TRBV27; D: NA; J: TRBJ2-4
DNA: TGTGCCAGTGGATCGGGGGGATCGAGCTCCTACGAGCAGTACTTC; CDR3: CASGSGGSSSYEQYF; size: NA; V: TRBV6-5; D: TRBD2; J: TRBJ2-7
DNA: TGTGCCAGCAGCGCCGTACTAGCGGGGCAAGAGACCCAGTACTTC; CDR3: CASSAVLAGQETQYF; size: NA; V: TRBV5-4; D: TRBD2; J: TRBJ2-5
DNA: TGTGCCAGCAGCTTAGGCTCCCAGGGCAGGGATGGCTACACCTTC; CDR3: CASSLGSQGRDGYTF; size: NA; V: TRBV7-2; D: NA; J: TRBJ1-2
DNA: TGCGCCAGCAGCCAAGAGCGGGAGGGCCTGGTTTTACAGACCCAGTACTTC; CDR3: CASSQEREGLVLQTQYF; size: NA; V: TRBV4-3; D: TRBD2; J: TRBJ2-5
DNA: TGCGCCAGCCAGACTAGTCTATCCACAGATACGCAGTATTTT; CDR3: CASQTSLSTDTQYF; size: NA; V: TRBV5-1; D: NA; J: TRBJ2-3
DNA: TGTGCCAGCAGTTATAGCGGGACCTACAATGAGCAGTTCTTC; CDR3: CASSYSGTYNEQFF; size: NA; V: TRBV2; D: TRBD2; J: TRBJ2-1
DNA: TGTGCCAGCAGCGTGGGGACTAGCGGGAGAAATGAGCAGTTCTTC; CDR3: CASSVGTSGRNEQFF; size: NA; V: TRBV5-4; D: TRBD2; J: TRBJ2-1
DNA: TGTGCCAGCAGCTTAGACGGGGGTAATTCACCCCTCCACTTT; CDR3: CASSLDGGNSPLHF; size: NA; V: TRBV7-2; D: NA; J: TRBJ1-6
DNA: TGTGCCAGCAGTCGACCGGGACAGGGCTGGAATACGCAGTATTTT; CDR3: CASSRPGQGWNTQYF; size: NA; V: TRBV11-2; D: TRBD1; J: TRBJ2-3